A single sample gave rise to the 25 T cell receptor beta chains below, sequenced in a study of blood T cell repertoires in COVID-19. Clones were sequenced by immunoSEQ multiplex PCR, and TCRdb holds only the in-frame ones, with some missing. The sample consists of about 300,000 clones, about four fifths of them appearing once. The sequenced sample consisted of peripheral blood. The receptor source for this set is a human donor with COVID-19, enrolled during active disease. The donor label of this sample is uncertain.

The chain links TRBV21-1 to TRBJ1-2. TRBV21-1 is flagged as a pseudogene. CDR3 length: 15 amino acids. CDR3 loop: CASTFISPGRSGYTF. CDR3 coding DNA: TGTGCCAGCACCTTCATTAGTCCCGGGAGAAGTGGCTACACCTTC.

Comment on this clone: Other nucleotide sequences from this sample produce the same CDR3. The chain has TRBV27 and TRBJ2-3, with D uncertain. With 3 bases removed from V and 0 bases from J, the gap between germline ends came to 4 bases. Germline V CDR1 and CDR2: MNHEY, SMNVEV (reference sequence). The CDR3 contains 13 residues. The CDR3 sequence is CASSFPSTDTQYF. Here the CDR3 DNA reads TGTGCCAGCAGTTTTCCTAGCACAGATACGCAGTATTTT.

This chain connects TRBV19 to TRBJ1-5, with 8 nucleotides matching TRBD1. Germline V lookup: CDR1 LNHDA, CDR2 SQIVND (reference sequence). V was pared by 3 bases and J by 4 bases, with 23 bases of the junction left unmatched. This CDR3 region has 21 residues. CDR3 protein: CASSIRTGSLPGEGLNQPQHF. In DNA form, the CDR3 reads TGTGCCAGTAGTATCAGGACAGGGAGCCTACCGGGGGAAGGATTGAATCAGCCCCAGCATTTT.

The chain uses TRBV5-5 and TRBJ2-5, with D tentatively TRBD2 (5 bases). V was shortened by 5 bases and J by 1 base, with 15 bases between the two germline ends. This CDR3 is 15 amino acids long. Per germline, CDR1 SGHKS and CDR2 YYEKEE (reference sequence). CDR3 in amino acids: CASSREWTLQETQYF. Written as DNA, the CDR3 is TGTGCCAGCAGTAGGGAGTGGACCCTCCAAGAGACCCAGTACTTC. The full variable domain, completed using reference TRBV5-5 and TRBJ2-5, is DAGVTQSPTHLIKTRGQQVTLRCSPISGHKSVSWYQQVLGQGPQFIFQYYEKEERGRGNFPDRFSARQFPNYSSELNVNALLLGDSALYLCASSREWTLQETQYFGPGTRLLVL.

This chain links TRBV27 with TRBJ1-2, with 10 bases matching TRBD1. Trimming took 3 bases from V and 8 from J; bases not matched to a gene: 6. This CDR3 spans 14 amino acids. Germline CDR1 and CDR2: MNHEY and SMNVEV (reference sequence). The chain's CDR3 is CASSFTGTGEGYTF. CDR3 DNA sequence: TGTGCCAGCAGTTTCACTGGGACAGGGGAAGGCTACACCTTC.

The chain has TRBV29-1 and TRBJ2-7; 7 nucleotides match TRBD2. V lost 4 bases, J lost 5 bases, and 17 bases stayed unmatched. The CDR3 is 16 amino acids. Germline lookup yields CDR1 SQVTM and CDR2 ANQGSEA. The CDR3 loop is CSVVGGGRETLDEQYF. CDR3 nucleotides: TGCAGCGTTGTGGGTGGCGGGCGGGAGACGTTGGACGAGCAGTACTTC.

The chain carries TRBV18 and TRBJ2-7; D is unclear. This CDR3 comprises 12 residues. The germline V gene has CDR1 KGHSH and CDR2 LQKENI. V was pared by 3 bases and J by 2 bases, with 5 bases between. Here the CDR3 reads CASSPTTYEQYF. In DNA, the CDR3 is TGTGCCAGCTCACCTACAACCTACGAGCAGTACTTC.

This clone was detected many times. The V gene is TRBV6-6, the J gene TRBJ2-7; the match to TRBD1 covers 7 bases. Germline V gene data show CDR1 as MNHNY and CDR2 as SVGAGI (reference sequence). CDR3 length equals 15 residues. The trim removed 6 bases at V and 3 bases at J, leaving 11 bases unmatched. This chain's CDR3 is CASSSPRTGDYEQYF. CDR3 DNA: TGTGCCAGCAGCAGCCCTCGGACAGGAGACTACGAGCAGTACTTC.

This clone was observed a few times. This chain links TRBV19 with TRBJ2-2, with D possibly being TRBD2 (5 bases). Between the trimmed V and J ends, which lost 5 bases and 3 bases, there was a span of 10 bases. Looked up from germline, CDR1 is LNHDA and CDR2 is SQIVND (reference sequence). The CDR3 loop spans 14 amino acids. CDR3 DNA sequence: TGTGCCAGTAGTGTGCAGAGGGACACCGGGGAGCTGTTTTTT. It codes for CASSVQRDTGELFF. Supplemented by reference TRBV19 and TRBJ2-2, the full variable domain reads DGGITQSPKYLFRKEGQNVTLSCEQNLNHDAMYWYRQDPGQGLRLIYYSQIVNDFQKGDIAEGYSVSREKKESFPLTVTSAQKNPTAFYLCASSVQRDTGELFFGEGSRLTVL.

This clone occurred a few times. The CDR3 DNA reads TGTGCCAGCAGTCCTAATAAGGGGACAGGCAACAATGAGCAGTTCTTC. This encodes CASSPNKGTGNNEQFF. This chain uses TRBV6-6 with TRBJ2-1; 8 bases align to TRBD1. Trimming took 5 bases from V and 5 from J; bases not matched to a gene: 11. The CDR3 runs to 16 residues. CDR1 is MNHNY, CDR2 SVGAGI, per germline (reference sequence).

This clone was observed a single time. The CDR3 region is CASSVTAYQETQYF. For the CDR3, the DNA is TGTGCCAGTAGTGTAACAGCTTACCAAGAGACCCAGTACTTC. The genes are TRBV19 and TRBJ2-5; D gene uncertain. The germline CDR1 and CDR2 sequences are LNHDA and SQIVND (reference sequence). This CDR3 is built from 14 residues. V lost 5 bases and J lost 0, with 10 bases in between.

This chain joins TRBV5-5 and TRBJ1-2; D is undetermined. The V and J ends lost 3 bases and 5 bases respectively, with 14 bases between them. The CDR3 has 14 residues. The germline V gene encodes CDR1 SGHKS and CDR2 YYEKEE (reference sequence). CDR3 amino acids: CASSWEGDRYGYTF. The CDR3 region has the DNA TGTGCCAGCAGCTGGGAGGGTGATCGGTATGGCTACACCTTC.

This clone was detected a few times. The chain joins TRBV5-5 to TRBJ2-5, with D perhaps matching TRBD2 (5 bases). V lost 4 bases to trimming and J lost 2 bases, with 12 bases between them. The CDR3 runs 14 residues. Looked up from germline, CDR1 is SGHKS and CDR2 is YYEKEE (reference sequence). The CDR3 DNA reads TGTGCCAGCAGCCGTTTTCTAGCACAAGAGACCCAGTACTTC. It yields the protein CASSRFLAQETQYF.

This chain uses TRBV18 with TRBJ1-2; TRBD1 agrees at 9 bases. V shed 2 bases, J shed 2 bases, and the junction held 3 bases outside the gene matches. Germline-derived CDR1 and CDR2 are KGHSH and LQKENI. The CDR3 covers 15 residues. The CDR3 nucleotides are TGTGCCAGCTCACCAACCGGGACAGGGAACTATGGCTACACCTTC. Residues: CASSPTGTGNYGYTF.

As regards this clone: The same CDR3 also results from other DNA sequences found in this sample. The V and J genes are TRBV7-2 and TRBJ2-1, with D possibly matching TRBD2 (6 bases). Looked up from germline, CDR1 is SGHTA and CDR2 is FQGNSA. V dropped 1 base and J dropped 1 base, with 8 bases sitting between them. The CDR3 extends over 15 amino acids. The CDR3 nucleotides are TGTGCCAGCAGCTTAGGGCGGGATTCCTACAATGAGCAGTTCTTC. As protein: CASSLGRDSYNEQFF.

In this sample, this clone turned up once. The genes are TRBV7-3 and TRBJ2-1; maybe TRBD1 (6 bases). This CDR3 is 13 amino acids long. V lost 6 bases to trimming and J lost 9 bases, with 15 bases between them. The germline V gene encodes CDR1 SGHTA and CDR2 FQGTGA. The CDR3 coding sequence is TGTGCCAGCAGTCAGGGGAGAGGGGGTGAGCAGTTCTTC. This encodes CASSQGRGGEQFF.

This clone has just one count. V gene TRBV27 combines with J gene TRBJ2-7, with TRBD2 identical over 10 bases. This CDR3 region has 16 residues. Germline V CDR1 and CDR2: MNHEY, SMNVEV (reference sequence). V lost 5 bases, J lost 4 bases, and 11 bases stayed unmatched. The CDR3 reads CASSPRTSGGGYEQYF. In DNA form, the CDR3 reads TGTGCCAGCAGTCCCCGGACTAGCGGAGGGGGGTACGAGCAGTACTTC.

This clone was counted a few times. The V gene is TRBV7-9, the J gene TRBJ1-5; TRBD1 matches at 9 bases. The V and J ends lost 2 bases and 0 bases, in that order; junction bases with no gene match: 5. The CDR3 has 17 amino acids. Germline CDR1 and CDR2: SEHNR and FQNEAQ (reference sequence). CDR3 DNA: TGTGCCAGCAGCTTAACAGTGGGACAGGGTAGCAATCAGCCCCAGCATTTT. Translation: CASSLTVGQGSNQPQHF.

This rearrangement joins TRBV19 to TRBJ1-1; D remains ambiguous. This CDR3 has 13 amino acids. Germline CDR1 reads LNHDA; CDR2 reads SQIVND (reference sequence). V lost 9 bases and J 7 bases, leaving 18 bases between the germline ends. CDR3 bases: TGTGCCAGCTCACCTCCCCTTACTAGTGAAGCTTTCTTT. Its translation is CASSPPLTSEAFF. Full variable domain (outside the CDR3, taken from reference TRBV19 and TRBJ1-1): DGGITQSPKYLFRKEGQNVTLSCEQNLNHDAMYWYRQDPGQGLRLIYYSQIVNDFQKGDIAEGYSVSREKKESFPLTVTSAQKNPTAFYLCASSPPLTSEAFFGQGTRLTVV.

The chain couples TRBV6-5 to TRBJ1-2; D is uncertain. CDR1 is MNHEY and CDR2 is SVGAGI in the germline V gene. The CDR3 sequence is 15 residues long. V was shortened by 4 bases and J by 8 bases, with 20 bases between the two germline ends. CDR3 DNA sequence: TGTGCCAGCAGTTCACTCGACGGAGGCGTAAGGGGCTACACCTTC. Amino acid sequence: CASSSLDGGVRGYTF.

This clone was seen a handful of times. The V call is TRBV27, the J call TRBJ2-7; 9 bases line up with TRBD2. CDR1 is MNHEY, CDR2 SMNVEV, per germline (reference sequence). V lost 5 bases to trimming and J lost 2 bases; unmatched junction nucleotides: 7. The CDR3 is 15 residues long. CDR3 nucleotide sequence: TGTGCCAGCAGTGCCGCTAGCGGGATGGCCTACGAGCAGTACTTC. It yields the protein CASSAASGMAYEQYF.

V usage is TRBV9 and J usage is TRBJ2-1; 14 bases map to TRBD2. Looked up from germline, CDR1 is SGDLS and CDR2 is YYNGEE. V lost 4 bases, J lost 9 bases, and 9 bases stayed unmatched. The CDR3 is 16 residues long. The CDR3 region has the DNA TGTGCCAGCAGCCCCCTGGGACTAGCGGGAGTTGCTGAGCAGTTCTTC. It yields the protein CASSPLGLAGVAEQFF.

Worth noting for this clone: Sequence at one end of the junction differs from germline and may be a read error. The rearrangement links TRBV27 to TRBJ1-4, with 7 bases aligning to TRBD1. CDR1 and CDR2 (germline): MNHEY, SMNVEV (reference sequence). The CDR3 loop spans 15 amino acids. CDR3 DNA: TGTGCCAGCAGTCCCCTAACAGGGGCCAGGATGATTTTAGTTTTT. This sequence encodes CASSPLTGARMILVF.

CDR3 DNA sequence: TGTGCCAGCAGCTTAGGGGGGACTAGCGGGAGGAATGAGCAGTTCTTC. Amino acid sequence: CASSLGGTSGRNEQFF. The chain carries TRBV7-9 and TRBJ2-1; 15 bases are a match to TRBD2. The germline CDR1 and CDR2 sequences are SEHNR and FQNEAQ (reference sequence). V was clipped by 1 base and J by 7 bases; unmatched bases: 2. This CDR3 is built from 16 residues.

In this sample, this clone turned up once. The chain is built from TRBV19 and TRBJ1-2; 8 nucleotides agree with TRBD1. The CDR3 consists of 14 residues. Germline CDR1 is LNHDA and CDR2 is SQIVND (reference sequence). With V trimmed by 2 bases and J by 8 bases, 7 bases remained unmatched. CDR3 sequence reads: CASSITDREKGYTF. The CDR3 DNA reads TGTGCCAGTAGTATAACGGACAGGGAGAAAGGCTACACCTTC.